This T cell receptor beta chain was retrieved from a study of PD-L1 blockade in urothelial cancer. About the research overall: The authors examined blood 3 weeks (second dose) and 6 weeks after treatment start.

Indicated time point: pretreatment peripheral blood. Using immunoSEQ multiplex PCR, the repertoire was profiled, and TCRdb retains in-frame clones only, with some absent. Of tens of thousands of clones listed, around 82% are singletons. CDR1 is SEHNR, CDR2 FQNEAQ, per germline (reference sequence). The CDR3 is 14 amino acids. The V gene lost 7 bases and the J gene lost 1 base, with 14 bases spanning the gap. The source was PBMCs, collected around atezolizumab (anti-PD-L1) treatment. This TCR was sampled from a man in his 60s with urothelial cancer. The J gene is TRBJ2-7, the V gene TRBV7-9; TRBD1 is a possible D gene (6 bases). The CDR3 protein is CASTPFGQSYEQYF. In DNA, the CDR3 is TGTGCCAGCACCCCCTTTGGACAGTCCTACGAGCAGTACTTC.